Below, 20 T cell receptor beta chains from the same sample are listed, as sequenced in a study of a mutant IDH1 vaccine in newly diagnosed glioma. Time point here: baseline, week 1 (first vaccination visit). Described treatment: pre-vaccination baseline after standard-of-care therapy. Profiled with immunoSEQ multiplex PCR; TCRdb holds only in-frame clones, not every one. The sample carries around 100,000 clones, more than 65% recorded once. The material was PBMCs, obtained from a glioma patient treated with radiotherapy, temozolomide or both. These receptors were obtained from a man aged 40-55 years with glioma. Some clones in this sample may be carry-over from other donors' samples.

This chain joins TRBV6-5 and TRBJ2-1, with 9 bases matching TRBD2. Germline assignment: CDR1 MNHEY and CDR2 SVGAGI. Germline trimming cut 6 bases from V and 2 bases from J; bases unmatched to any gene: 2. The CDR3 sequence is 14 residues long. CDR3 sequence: CASRGGGAYNEQFF. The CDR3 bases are TGTGCCAGCAGAGGCGGGGGGGCCTACAATGAGCAGTTCTTC.

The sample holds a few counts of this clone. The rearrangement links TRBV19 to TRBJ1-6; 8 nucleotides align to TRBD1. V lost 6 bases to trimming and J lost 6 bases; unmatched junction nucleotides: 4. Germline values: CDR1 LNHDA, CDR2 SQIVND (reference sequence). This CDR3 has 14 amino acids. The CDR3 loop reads CASSRDRSNSPLHF. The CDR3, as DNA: TGTGCCAGTAGCCGGGACAGGTCTAATTCACCCCTCCACTTT. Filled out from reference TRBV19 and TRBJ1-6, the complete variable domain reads DGGITQSPKYLFRKEGQNVTLSCEQNLNHDAMYWYRQDPGQGLRLIYYSQIVNDFQKGDIAEGYSVSREKKESFPLTVTSAQKNPTAFYLCASSRDRSNSPLHFGNGTRLTVT.

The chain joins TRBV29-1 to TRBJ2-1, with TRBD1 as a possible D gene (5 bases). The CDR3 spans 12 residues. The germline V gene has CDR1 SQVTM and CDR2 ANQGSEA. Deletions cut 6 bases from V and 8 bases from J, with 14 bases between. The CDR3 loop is CSVDPRADEQFF. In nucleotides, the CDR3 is TGCAGCGTGGACCCCAGGGCCGATGAGCAGTTCTTC.

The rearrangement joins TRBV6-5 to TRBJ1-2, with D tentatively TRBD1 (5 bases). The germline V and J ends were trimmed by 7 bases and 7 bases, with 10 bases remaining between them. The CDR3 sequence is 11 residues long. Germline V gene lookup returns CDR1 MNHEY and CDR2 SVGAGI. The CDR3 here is CASTSGSGYTF. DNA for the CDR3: TGTGCCAGCACCTCAGGGTCTGGCTACACCTTC.

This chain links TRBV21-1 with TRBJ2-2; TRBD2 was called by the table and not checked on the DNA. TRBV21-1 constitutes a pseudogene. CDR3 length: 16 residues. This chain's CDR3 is CASSDSSGIYTGELFF. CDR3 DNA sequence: TGTGCCAGCAGCGACTCCTCCGGGATTTACACCGGGGAGCTGTTTTTT.

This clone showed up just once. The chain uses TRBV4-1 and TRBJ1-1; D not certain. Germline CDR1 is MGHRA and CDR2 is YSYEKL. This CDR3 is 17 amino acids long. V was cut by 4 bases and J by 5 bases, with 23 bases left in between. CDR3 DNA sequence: TGCGCCAGCAGCCCAGGACTAGATCTACAGAGAACTACTGAAGCTTTCTTT. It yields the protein CASSPGLDLQRTTEAFF.

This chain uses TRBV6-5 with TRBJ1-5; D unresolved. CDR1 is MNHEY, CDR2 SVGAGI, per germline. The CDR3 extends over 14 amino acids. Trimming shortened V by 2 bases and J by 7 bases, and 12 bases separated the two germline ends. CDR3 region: CASSYGGEGQPQHF. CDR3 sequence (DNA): TGTGCCAGCAGTTACGGTGGGGAAGGGCAGCCCCAGCATTTT.

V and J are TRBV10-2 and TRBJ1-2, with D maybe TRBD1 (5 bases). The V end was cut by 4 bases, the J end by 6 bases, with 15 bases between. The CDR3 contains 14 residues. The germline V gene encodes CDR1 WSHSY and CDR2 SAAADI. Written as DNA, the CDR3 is TGCGCCAGCAGTGTGGCCGGGGGGGTAGATGGCTACACCTTC. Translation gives CASSVAGGVDGYTF.

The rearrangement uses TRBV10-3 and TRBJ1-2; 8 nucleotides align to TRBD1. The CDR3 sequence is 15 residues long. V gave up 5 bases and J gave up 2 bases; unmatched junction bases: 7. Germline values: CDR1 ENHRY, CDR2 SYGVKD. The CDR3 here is CAISWGTGVNYGYTF. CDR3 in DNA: TGTGCCATCAGTTGGGGGACAGGAGTCAACTATGGCTACACCTTC.

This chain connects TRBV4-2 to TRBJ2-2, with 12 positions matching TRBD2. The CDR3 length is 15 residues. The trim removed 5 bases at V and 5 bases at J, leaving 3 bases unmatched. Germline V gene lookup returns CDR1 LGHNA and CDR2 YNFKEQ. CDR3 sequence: CASSFTSGGTGELFF. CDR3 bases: TGTGCCAGCAGCTTTACTAGCGGGGGGACCGGGGAGCTGTTTTTT.

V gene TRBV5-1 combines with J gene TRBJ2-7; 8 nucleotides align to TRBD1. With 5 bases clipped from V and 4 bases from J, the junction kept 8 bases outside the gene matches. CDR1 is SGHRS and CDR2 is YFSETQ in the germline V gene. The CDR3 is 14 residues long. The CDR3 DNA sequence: TGCGCCAGCAGTTACTCAGGGGGCGGATACGAGCAGTACTTC. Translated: CASSYSGGGYEQYF. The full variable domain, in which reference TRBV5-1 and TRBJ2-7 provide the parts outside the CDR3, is KAGVTQTPRYLIKTRGQQVTLSCSPISGHRSVSWYQQTPGQGLQFLFEYFSETQRNKGNFPGRFSGRQFSNSRSEMNVSTLELGDSALYLCASSYSGGGYEQYFGPGTRLTVT.

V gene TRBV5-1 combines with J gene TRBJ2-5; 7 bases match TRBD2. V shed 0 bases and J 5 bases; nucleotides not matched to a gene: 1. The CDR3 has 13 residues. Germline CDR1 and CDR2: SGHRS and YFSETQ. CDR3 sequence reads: CASSLVAGETQYF. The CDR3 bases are TGCGCCAGCAGCTTGGTAGCGGGTGAGACCCAGTACTTC.

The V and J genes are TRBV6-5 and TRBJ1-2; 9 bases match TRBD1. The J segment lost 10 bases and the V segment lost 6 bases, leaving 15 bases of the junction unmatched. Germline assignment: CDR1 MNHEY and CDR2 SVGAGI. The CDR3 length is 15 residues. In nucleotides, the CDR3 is TGTGCCAGCAGCCGCCTGGATCCGGGACAGGGCTACTACACCTTC. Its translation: CASSRLDPGQGYYTF.

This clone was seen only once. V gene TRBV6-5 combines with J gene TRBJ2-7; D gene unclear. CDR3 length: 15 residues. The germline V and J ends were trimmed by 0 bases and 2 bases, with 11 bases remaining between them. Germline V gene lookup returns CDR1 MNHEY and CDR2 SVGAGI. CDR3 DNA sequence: TGTGCCAGCAGTTACTCGAGCGCAGGAGCCTACGAGCAGTACTTC. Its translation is CASSYSSAGAYEQYF.

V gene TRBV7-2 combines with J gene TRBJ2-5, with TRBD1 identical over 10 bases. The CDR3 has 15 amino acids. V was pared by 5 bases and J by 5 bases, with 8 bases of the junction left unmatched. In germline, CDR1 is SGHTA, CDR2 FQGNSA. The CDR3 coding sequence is TGTGCCAGCAGCCCCTACCCGGGACAGGGGGAGACCCAGTACTTC. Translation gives CASSPYPGQGETQYF. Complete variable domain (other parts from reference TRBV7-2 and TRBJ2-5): GAGVSQSPSNKVTEKGKDVELRCDPISGHTALYWYRQSLGQGLEFLIYFQGNSAPDKSGLPSDRFSAERTGGSVSTLTIQRTQQEDSAVYLCASSPYPGQGETQYFGPGTRLLVL.

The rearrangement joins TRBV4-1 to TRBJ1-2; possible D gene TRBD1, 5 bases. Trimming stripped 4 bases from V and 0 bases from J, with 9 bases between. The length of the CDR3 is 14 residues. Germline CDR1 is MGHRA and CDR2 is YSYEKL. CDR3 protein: CASSPPGANYGYTF. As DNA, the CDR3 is TGCGCCAGCAGCCCGCCGGGGGCTAACTATGGCTACACCTTC.

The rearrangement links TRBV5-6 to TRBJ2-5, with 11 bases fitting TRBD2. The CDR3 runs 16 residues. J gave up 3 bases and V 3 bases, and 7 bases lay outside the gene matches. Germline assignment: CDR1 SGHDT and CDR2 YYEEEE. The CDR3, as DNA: TGTGCCAGCAGCTCGGTAGCGGGGGGGCCGGAAGAGACCCAGTACTTC. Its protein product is CASSSVAGGPEETQYF.

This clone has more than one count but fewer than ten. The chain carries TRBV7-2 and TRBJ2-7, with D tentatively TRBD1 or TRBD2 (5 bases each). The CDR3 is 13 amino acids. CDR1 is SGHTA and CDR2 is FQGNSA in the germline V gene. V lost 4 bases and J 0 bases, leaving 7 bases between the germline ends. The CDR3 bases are TGTGCCAGCAGCTATGGGGGCTCCTACGAGCAGTACTTC. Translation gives CASSYGGSYEQYF.

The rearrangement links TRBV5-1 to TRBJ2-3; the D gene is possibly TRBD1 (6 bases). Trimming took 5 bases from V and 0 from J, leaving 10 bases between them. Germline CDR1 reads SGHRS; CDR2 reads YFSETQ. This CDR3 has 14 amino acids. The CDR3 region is CASSGDTSTDTQYF. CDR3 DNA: TGCGCCAGCAGTGGGGACACTAGCACAGATACGCAGTATTTT.

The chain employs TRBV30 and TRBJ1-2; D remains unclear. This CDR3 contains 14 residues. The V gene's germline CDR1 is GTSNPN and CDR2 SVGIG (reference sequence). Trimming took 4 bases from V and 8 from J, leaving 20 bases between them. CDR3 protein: CAWTRFAHRAGYTF. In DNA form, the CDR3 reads TGTGCCTGGACCCGTTTCGCACATCGGGCCGGCTACACCTTC.